This entry lists 29 T cell receptor beta chains sequenced from one sample in a study of shared clonotypes between healthy human individuals. Repertoires were generated with immunoSEQ multiplex PCR, while TCRdb's copy carries only in-frame clones and drops some. This sample carries some 2,000,000 clones, 95% of them seen once, and the ten largest clones take 0.1% to 0.15%. Sequencing was done on a sample of naive CD4+ T cells sorted from blood. Sample subset: CD45RA+ positively selected. The receptors were gathered from a man younger than 35 in good health.

The rearrangement joins TRBV6-6 to TRBJ1-6; TRBD1 might be the D (5 bases). In germline, CDR1 is MNHNY, CDR2 SVGAGI (reference sequence). Trimming pared 5 bases from V and 14 bases from J, leaving 22 bases between. The CDR3 spans 15 residues. The CDR3 protein is CASSPDSAAFRSLHF. The CDR3 DNA follows: TGTGCCAGCAGTCCCGACAGCGCGGCCTTCAGGTCCCTCCACTTT.

V usage is TRBV19 and J usage is TRBJ1-1, with D possibly being TRBD1 (5 bases). The germline V gene encodes CDR1 LNHDA and CDR2 SQIVND (reference sequence). The CDR3 covers 14 residues. V gave up 6 bases and J gave up 1 base, with 12 bases separating them. The CDR3 DNA reads as TGTGCCAGTAGGGAGTCGCAGGGGAACACTGAAGCTTTCTTT. It specifies CASRESQGNTEAFF.

The chain uses TRBV5-1 and TRBJ2-1; TRBD1 might be the D (5 bases). This CDR3 is built from 14 residues. Germline lookup yields CDR1 SGHRS and CDR2 YFSETQ. Trimming took 2 bases from V and 2 from J, leaving 8 bases between them. CDR3 DNA: TGCGCCAGCAGCTTCGACAGCACCTACAATGAGCAGTTCTTC. This gives the protein CASSFDSTYNEQFF. Combining the CDR3 with reference TRBV5-1 and TRBJ2-1 gives the whole variable domain KAGVTQTPRYLIKTRGQQVTLSCSPISGHRSVSWYQQTPGQGLQFLFEYFSETQRNKGNFPGRFSGRQFSNSRSEMNVSTLELGDSALYLCASSFDSTYNEQFFGPGTRLTVL.

The chain links TRBV11-2 to TRBJ2-7; D may be TRBD2 (6 bases). V gave up 4 bases and J gave up 6 bases, with 16 bases separating them. This CDR3 has 14 residues. From germline, CDR1 is SGHAT and CDR2 FQNNGV. The CDR3 spells CASSSGLLSFEQYF. The CDR3, as DNA: TGTGCCAGCAGCTCGGGACTGCTTTCTTTCGAGCAGTACTTC.

The J gene is TRBJ2-1, the V gene TRBV7-9; 8 nucleotides align to TRBD2. CDR1 and CDR2 from the germline V gene are SEHNR and FQNEAQ (reference sequence). The CDR3 runs 16 residues. Unmatched junction bases numbered 8, after V lost 1 base and J lost 6 bases. CDR3 sequence: CASSLDAGTRGNEQFF. The CDR3 DNA reads TGTGCCAGCAGCTTAGACGCCGGGACTAGGGGCAATGAGCAGTTCTTC.

The J gene is TRBJ1-3, the V gene TRBV11-2; the D gene is possibly TRBD1 (6 bases). Trimming pared 0 bases from V and 4 bases from J, leaving 10 bases between. Germline V gene lookup returns CDR1 SGHAT and CDR2 FQNNGV. The CDR3 loop spans 15 amino acids. The CDR3 region is CASSLEGAEGNTIYF. DNA of the CDR3: TGTGCCAGCAGCTTAGAGGGGGCGGAAGGAAACACCATATATTTT. Together with reference TRBV11-2 and TRBJ1-3, the CDR3 gives the full variable domain: EAGVAQSPRYKIIEKRQSVAFWCNPISGHATLYWYQQILGQGPKLLIQFQNNGVVDDSQLPKDRFSAERLKGVDSTLKIQPAKLEDSAVYLCASSLEGAEGNTIYFGEGSWLTVV.

In nucleotides, the CDR3 is TGTGCCAGCCTTAGCGGGGGTGCCTACGAGCAGTACTTC. It codes for CASLSGGAYEQYF. The rearrangement joins TRBV28 to TRBJ2-7, with 9 positions matching TRBD2. J lost 2 bases, V lost 8 bases, and 4 bases had no gene match. The length of the CDR3 is 13 residues. The germline gives CDR1 MDHEN, CDR2 SYDVKM.

To note about this clone: The sample has other DNA sequences that encode this CDR3 too. V is TRBV5-1 and J is TRBJ2-3; D gene uncertain. CDR3 length: 13 amino acids. V shed 2 bases and J shed 3 bases, with 7 bases lying between them. Germline V lookup: CDR1 SGHRS, CDR2 YFSETQ. CDR3 region: CASSFDGTDTQYF. CDR3 DNA: TGCGCCAGCAGCTTCGACGGGACAGATACGCAGTATTTT.

J is TRBJ2-3 and V is TRBV5-1; D is possibly TRBD1 (6 bases). The CDR3 has 15 residues. The ends were cut back, 6 bases at V and 3 bases at J, with 17 bases in the middle. CDR1 and CDR2 (germline): SGHRS, YFSETQ. The CDR3 sequence is CASTVSKGGTDTQYF. The CDR3 DNA is TGCGCCAGCACCGTGTCGAAAGGGGGTACAGATACGCAGTATTTT.

With regard to this clone: Other DNA sequences within the sample encode an identical CDR3. J is TRBJ2-7 and V is TRBV6-1, with D perhaps given as TRBD1 or TRBD2 (5 bases each). Germline-derived CDR1 and CDR2 are MNHNS and SASEGT. The CDR3 consists of 13 residues. V lost 6 bases and J lost 0, with 9 bases in between. CDR3 in amino acids: CASSRESSYEQYF. In nucleotides, the CDR3 is TGTGCCAGCAGCAGGGAGAGCTCCTACGAGCAGTACTTC.

The rearrangement links TRBV6-1 to TRBJ1-4; the D gene is possibly TRBD1 (5 bases). V lost 3 bases, J lost 3 bases, and 11 bases lay in between. The CDR3 length is 15 residues. Germline V CDR1 and CDR2: MNHNS, SASEGT. The CDR3 loop is CASSDQGGSNEKLFF. The CDR3, as DNA: TGTGCCAGCAGTGATCAGGGCGGCTCTAATGAAAAACTGTTTTTT.

The chain has TRBV30 and TRBJ1-3; unclear D gene. The CDR3 totals 15 residues. The germline CDR1 and CDR2 sequences are GTSNPN and SVGIG (reference sequence). Trimming removed 2 bases from V and 0 bases from J, with 11 bases in between. DNA of the CDR3: TGTGCCTGGAGTTTAGGGCGGAGCTCTGGAAACACCATATATTTT. The encoded protein is CAWSLGRSSGNTIYF.

V gene TRBV5-4 combines with J gene TRBJ2-5; D is possibly TRBD1 (6 bases). The CDR3 has 14 amino acids. The germline CDR1 and CDR2 sequences are SGHNT and YYREEE (reference sequence). The V end was cut by 4 bases, the J end by 2 bases, with 12 bases between. CDR3 DNA: TGTGCCAGCAGCGGGGGCAGCAAACAAGAGACCCAGTACTTC. Translated: CASSGGSKQETQYF. Together with reference TRBV5-4 and TRBJ2-5, the CDR3 gives the full variable domain: ETGVTQSPTHLIKTRGQQVTLRCSSQSGHNTVSWYQQALGQGPQFIFQYYREEENGRGNFPPRFSGLQFPNYSSELNVNALELDDSALYLCASSGGSKQETQYFGPGTRLLVL.

CDR3 DNA sequence: TGCGCCAGCCGATCGATGGACACTGCCTACGAGCAGTACTTC. It is translated as CASRSMDTAYEQYF. The genes are TRBV5-1 and TRBJ2-7, with D possibly matching TRBD1 (5 bases). Germline V CDR1 and CDR2: SGHRS, YFSETQ. The V and J ends lost 7 bases and 2 bases respectively, with 16 bases between them. The CDR3 contains 14 residues. Looking up the rest from reference TRBV5-1 and TRBJ2-7 gives the full variable domain: KAGVTQTPRYLIKTRGQQVTLSCSPISGHRSVSWYQQTPGQGLQFLFEYFSETQRNKGNFPGRFSGRQFSNSRSEMNVSTLELGDSALYLCASRSMDTAYEQYFGPGTRLTVT.

V is TRBV2 and J is TRBJ2-2; D is undetermined. V was pared by 6 bases and J by 1 base, with 6 bases between. The germline gives CDR1 SNHLY, CDR2 FYNNEI. The CDR3 is 13 residues long. The DNA of the CDR3 is TGTGCCAGCAGGGTACAGAACACCGGGGAGCTGTTTTTT. This sequence encodes CASRVQNTGELFF.

This clone was counted a few times. This chain uses TRBV27 with TRBJ1-2; 7 nucleotides line up with TRBD1. Germline trimming cut 5 bases from V and 5 bases from J; bases unmatched to any gene: 8. Germline V gene lookup returns CDR1 MNHEY and CDR2 SMNVEV (reference sequence). This CDR3 is built from 14 residues. In DNA form, the CDR3 reads TGTGCCAGCAGTACCCTGACAGGGACGTATGGCTACACCTTC. Protein: CASSTLTGTYGYTF.

This chain links TRBV6-1 with TRBJ1-2; possible D gene TRBD1, 5 bases. The CDR3 totals 15 residues. Germline CDR1 and CDR2: MNHNS and SASEGT. V was shortened by 8 bases and J by 0 bases, with 16 bases between the two germline ends. The CDR3 DNA follows: TGTGCCAGCTACGGGGGAAAGTTAGCTAACTATGGCTACACCTTC. It encodes CASYGGKLANYGYTF.

The CDR3 here is CASSLVILTGSSYEQYF. The CDR3 DNA reads as TGTGCCAGCAGCTTAGTGATATTGACAGGAAGCTCCTACGAGCAGTACTTC. V is TRBV11-2 and J is TRBJ2-7; a possible D gene is TRBD1 (6 bases). Germline CDR1 and CDR2: SGHAT and FQNNGV. The CDR3 is made up of 17 amino acids. Trimming stripped 1 base from V and 0 bases from J, with 16 bases between.

The V and J genes are TRBV4-1 and TRBJ1-4, with 10 bases aligning to TRBD1. V trimming: 1 base; J trimming: 10 bases; junction bases outside the gene matches: 12. The germline CDR1 and CDR2 sequences are MGHRA and YSYEKL. The CDR3 sequence is 17 residues long. The CDR3 region is CASSQGGPGTGVRKLFF. The CDR3 DNA sequence: TGCGCCAGCAGCCAAGGCGGCCCCGGGACAGGGGTAAGAAAACTGTTTTTT.

V usage is TRBV30 and J usage is TRBJ1-3; D ambiguous. This CDR3 has 14 residues. Trimming took off 5 bases at V and 0 bases at J, with 11 bases between the two ends. Germline V gene data show CDR1 as GTSNPN and CDR2 as SVGIG (reference sequence). The CDR3 loop reads CAWVGDHSGNTIYF. The CDR3 nucleotides are TGTGCCTGGGTGGGAGACCACTCTGGAAACACCATATATTTT.

This chain links TRBV28 with TRBJ1-5; 11 positions match TRBD1. The CDR3 consists of 14 residues. With V trimmed by 7 bases and J by 7 bases, 6 bases remained unmatched. Germline values: CDR1 MDHEN, CDR2 SYDVKM. The CDR3 loop reads CASTGQGVWQPQHF. CDR3 coding DNA: TGTGCCAGCACGGGACAGGGGGTATGGCAGCCCCAGCATTTT. Full variable domain (remainder filled in from reference TRBV28 and TRBJ1-5): DVKVTQSSRYLVKRTGEKVFLECVQDMDHENMFWYRQDPGLGLRLIYFSYDVKMKEKGDIPEGYSVSREKKERFSLILESASTNQTSMYLCASTGQGVWQPQHFGDGTRLSIL.

V is TRBV5-6 and J is TRBJ2-1, with 9 bases identical to TRBD2. The CDR3 is 16 amino acids. V was pared by 0 bases and J by 7 bases, with 8 bases of the junction left unmatched. Germline assignment: CDR1 SGHDT and CDR2 YYEEEE. As DNA, the CDR3 is TGTGCCAGCAGCTTGGCCCCTAGCGGGGACAAAAATGAGCAGTTCTTC. This sequence encodes CASSLAPSGDKNEQFF.

This chain joins TRBV5-6 and TRBJ2-7; TRBD2 agrees at 8 bases. V lost 0 bases and J lost 2; bases outside the gene matches: 10. CDR3 length: 17 amino acids. Germline CDR1 is SGHDT and CDR2 is YYEEEE. In DNA form, the CDR3 reads TGTGCCAGCAGCTTGGGGCTAGCGGGCATCCGGGCCTACGAGCAGTACTTC. It is translated as CASSLGLAGIRAYEQYF. Looking up the rest from reference TRBV5-6 and TRBJ2-7 gives the full variable domain: DAGVTQSPTHLIKTRGQQVTLRCSPKSGHDTVSWYQQALGQGPQFIFQYYEEEERQRGNFPDRFSGHQFPNYSSELNVNALLLGDSALYLCASSLGLAGIRAYEQYFGPGTRLTVT.

This chain connects TRBV5-4 to TRBJ2-2; TRBD2 aligns across 14 bases. The CDR3 is 16 amino acids. The J segment lost 5 bases and the V segment lost 4 bases, leaving 4 bases of the junction unmatched. Looked up from germline, CDR1 is SGHNT and CDR2 is YYREEE (reference sequence). CDR3 sequence reads: CASSTGLAGVTGELFF. Written as DNA, the CDR3 is TGTGCCAGCAGCACGGGACTAGCGGGGGTGACCGGGGAGCTGTTTTTT.

This chain connects TRBV11-2 to TRBJ2-7; possibly TRBD2 for D (5 bases). Germline CDR1 is SGHAT and CDR2 is FQNNGV. CDR3 length equals 14 residues. Trimming shortened V by 8 bases and J by 0 bases, and 14 bases separated the two germline ends. This CDR3 is CASGRVADSYEQYF. CDR3 DNA sequence: TGTGCCAGCGGGCGGGTTGCGGACTCCTACGAGCAGTACTTC.

The genes are TRBV18 and TRBJ1-5; TRBD1 aligns across 9 bases. V shed 3 bases, J shed 2 bases, and the junction held 5 bases outside the gene matches. Germline V CDR1 and CDR2: KGHSH, LQKENI. The CDR3 has 16 amino acids. The CDR3 DNA reads TGTGCCAGCTCACCGGAAACAGGGGGCGGCAATCAGCCCCAGCATTTT. Residues: CASSPETGGGNQPQHF.

The genes are TRBV30 and TRBJ1-4; D unclear. The CDR3 sequence is 14 residues long. Germline V gene data show CDR1 as GTSNPN and CDR2 as SVGIG (reference sequence). The V gene lost 2 bases and the J gene lost 0 bases, with 7 bases spanning the gap. This chain's CDR3 is CAWSTPATNEKLFF. CDR3 in DNA: TGTGCCTGGAGTACACCTGCAACTAATGAAAAACTGTTTTTT.

There are a few counts of this clone. Other nucleotide sequences from this sample produce the same CDR3. The gene calls are TRBV5-1 and TRBJ1-1; D is undetermined. The CDR3 is 13 residues long. Between the trimmed V and J ends, which lost 2 bases and 1 base, there was a span of 6 bases. Germline lookup yields CDR1 SGHRS and CDR2 YFSETQ. CDR3 coding DNA: TGCGCCAGCAGCTTAGCACAGAACACTGAAGCTTTCTTT. The encoded protein is CASSLAQNTEAFF.

The chain couples TRBV2 to TRBJ2-5; 10 bases agree with TRBD2. Germline V CDR1 and CDR2: SNHLY, FYNNEI. CDR3 length: 14 residues. V lost 7 bases and J lost 4; bases outside the gene matches: 6. CDR3 protein: CASTEAGGRETQYF. In DNA, the CDR3 is TGTGCCAGCACCGAAGCGGGAGGGAGAGAGACCCAGTACTTC.